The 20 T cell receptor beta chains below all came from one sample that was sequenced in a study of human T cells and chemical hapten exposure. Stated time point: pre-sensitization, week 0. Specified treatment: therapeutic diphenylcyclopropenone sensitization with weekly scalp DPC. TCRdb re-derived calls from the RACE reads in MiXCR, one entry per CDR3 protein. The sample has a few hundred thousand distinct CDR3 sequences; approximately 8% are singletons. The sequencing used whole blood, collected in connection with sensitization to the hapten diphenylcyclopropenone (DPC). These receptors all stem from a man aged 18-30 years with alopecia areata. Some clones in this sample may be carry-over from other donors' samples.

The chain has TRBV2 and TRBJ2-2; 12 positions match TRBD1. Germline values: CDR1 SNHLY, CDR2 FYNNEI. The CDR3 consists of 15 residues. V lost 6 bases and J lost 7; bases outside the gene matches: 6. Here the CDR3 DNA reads TGTGCCAGCAGCTTAGGGACAGGGGGCTTCGGGGAGCTGTTTTTT. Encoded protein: CASSLGTGGFGELFF.

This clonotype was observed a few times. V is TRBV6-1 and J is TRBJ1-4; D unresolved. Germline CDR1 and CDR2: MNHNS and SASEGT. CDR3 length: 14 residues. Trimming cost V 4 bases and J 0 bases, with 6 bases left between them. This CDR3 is CASSAGATNEKLFF. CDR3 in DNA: TGTGCCAGCAGTGCAGGAGCAACTAATGAAAAACTGTTTTTT.

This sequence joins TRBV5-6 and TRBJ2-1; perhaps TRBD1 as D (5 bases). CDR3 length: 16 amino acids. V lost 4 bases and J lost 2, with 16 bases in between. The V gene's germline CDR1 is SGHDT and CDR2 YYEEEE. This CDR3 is CASSPRTGGTYNEQFF. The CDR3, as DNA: TGTGCCAGCAGCCCCCGAACAGGCGGCACCTACAATGAGCAGTTCTTC.

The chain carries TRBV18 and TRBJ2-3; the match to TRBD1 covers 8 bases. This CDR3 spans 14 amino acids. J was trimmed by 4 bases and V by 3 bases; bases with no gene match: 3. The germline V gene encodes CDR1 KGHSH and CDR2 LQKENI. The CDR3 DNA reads TGTGCCAGCTCACCGGACAGGGTTGCAGATACGCAGTATTTT. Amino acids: CASSPDRVADTQYF.

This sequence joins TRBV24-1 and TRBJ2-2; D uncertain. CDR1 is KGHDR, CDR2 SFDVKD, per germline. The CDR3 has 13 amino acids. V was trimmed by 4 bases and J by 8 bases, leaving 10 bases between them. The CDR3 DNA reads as TGTGCCACCAGTGACACTTTCACAGGGGAGCTGTTTTTT. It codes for CATSDTFTGELFF.

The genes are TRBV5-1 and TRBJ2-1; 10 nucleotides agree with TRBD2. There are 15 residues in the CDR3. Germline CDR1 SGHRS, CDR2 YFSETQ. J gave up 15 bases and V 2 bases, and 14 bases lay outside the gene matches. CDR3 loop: CASSFGTSEGSTPFF. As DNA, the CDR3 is TGCGCCAGCAGCTTCGGGACTAGCGAAGGGTCTACGCCGTTCTTC.

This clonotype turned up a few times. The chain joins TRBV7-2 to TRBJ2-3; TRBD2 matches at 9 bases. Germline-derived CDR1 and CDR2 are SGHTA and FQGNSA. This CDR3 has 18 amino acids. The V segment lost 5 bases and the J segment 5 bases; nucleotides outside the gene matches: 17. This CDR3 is CASSPRWAGGQVGDTQYF. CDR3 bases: TGTGCCAGCAGCCCCAGGTGGGCGGGGGGGCAGGTCGGAGATACGCAGTATTTT.

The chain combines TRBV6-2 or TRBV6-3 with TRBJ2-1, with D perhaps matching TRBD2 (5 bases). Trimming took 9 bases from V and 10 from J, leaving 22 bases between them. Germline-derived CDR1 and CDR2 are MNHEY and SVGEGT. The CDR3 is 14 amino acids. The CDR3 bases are TGTGCCAGTGACGACTACCCGGTTGAAAGAGAGCAGTTCTTC. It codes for CASDDYPVEREQFF.

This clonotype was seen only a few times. CDR3: CASSPGTGDYSGNTIYF. In DNA form, the CDR3 reads TGCGCCAGCAGTCCCGGGACAGGGGACTACTCTGGAAACACCATATATTTT. J is TRBJ1-3 and V is TRBV4-3, with TRBD1 matching over 10 bases. V gave up 6 bases and J gave up 0 bases; unmatched junction bases: 8. The germline gives CDR1 LGHNA, CDR2 YSLEER. The CDR3 consists of 17 residues.

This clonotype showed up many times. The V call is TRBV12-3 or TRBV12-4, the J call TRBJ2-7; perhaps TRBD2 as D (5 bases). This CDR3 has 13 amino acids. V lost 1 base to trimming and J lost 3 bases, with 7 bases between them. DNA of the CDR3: TGTGCCAGCAGTTTAGGTGCGGGCTACGAGCAGTACGTC. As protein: CASSLGAGYEQYV.

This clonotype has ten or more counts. In DNA form, the CDR3 reads TGTGCCAGCAGCCTATCAACAGGGAATGTGCAGCCCCAGCATTTT. Translating it yields CASSLSTGNVQPQHF. The V and J genes are TRBV7-2 and TRBJ1-5; weak D call: TRBD1 (6 bases). The CDR3 is made up of 15 amino acids. Trimming removed 5 bases from V and 7 bases from J, with 18 bases in between. Germline V gene lookup returns CDR1 SGHTA and CDR2 FQGNSA.

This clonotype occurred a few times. CDR3 nucleotide sequence: TGTGCCACCAGCAGAGTTGTTAATTCACCCCTCCACTTT. It yields the protein CATSRVVNSPLHF. This chain links TRBV15 with TRBJ1-6; D gene unclear. The CDR3 has 13 residues. The V end lost 1 base, the J end lost 6 bases, and 4 bases lay between the germline ends. Germline V gene sequence: CDR1 LNHNV, CDR2 YYDKDF (reference sequence).

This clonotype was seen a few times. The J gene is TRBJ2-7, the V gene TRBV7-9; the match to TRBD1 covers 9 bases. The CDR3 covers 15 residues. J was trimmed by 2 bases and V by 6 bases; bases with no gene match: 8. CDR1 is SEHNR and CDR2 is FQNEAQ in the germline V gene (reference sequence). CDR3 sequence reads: CASSPDRGIPYEQYV. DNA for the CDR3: TGTGCCAGCAGTCCGGACAGGGGCATTCCCTACGAGCAGTACGTC.

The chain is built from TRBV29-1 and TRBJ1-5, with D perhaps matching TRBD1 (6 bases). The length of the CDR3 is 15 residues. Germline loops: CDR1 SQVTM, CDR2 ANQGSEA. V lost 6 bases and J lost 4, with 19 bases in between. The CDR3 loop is CSVRAGTSLNQPQHF. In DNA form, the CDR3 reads TGCAGCGTGAGGGCCGGGACAAGCCTTAATCAGCCCCAGCATTTT.

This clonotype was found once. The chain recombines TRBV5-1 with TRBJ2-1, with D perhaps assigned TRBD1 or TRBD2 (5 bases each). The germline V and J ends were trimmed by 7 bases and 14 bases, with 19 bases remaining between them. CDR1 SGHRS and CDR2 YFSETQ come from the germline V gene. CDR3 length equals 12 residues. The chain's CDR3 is CASGPGPPPEFF. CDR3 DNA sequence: TGCGCCAGCGGCCCGGGACCCCCGCCGGAGTTCTTC. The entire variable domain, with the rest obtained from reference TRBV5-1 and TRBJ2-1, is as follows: KAGVTQTPRYLIKTRGQQVTLSCSPISGHRSVSWYQQTPGQGLQFLFEYFSETQRNKGNFPGRFSGRQFSNSRSEMNVSTLELGDSALYLCASGPGPPPEFFGPGTRLTVL.

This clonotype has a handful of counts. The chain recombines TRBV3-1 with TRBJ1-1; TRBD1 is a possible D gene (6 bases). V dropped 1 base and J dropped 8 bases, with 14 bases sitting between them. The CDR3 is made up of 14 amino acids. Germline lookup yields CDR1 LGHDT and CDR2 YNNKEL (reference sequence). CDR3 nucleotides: TGTGCCAGCAGCCAAGCTTCCGACACAGGGGAAGCTTTCTTT. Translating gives CASSQASDTGEAFF.

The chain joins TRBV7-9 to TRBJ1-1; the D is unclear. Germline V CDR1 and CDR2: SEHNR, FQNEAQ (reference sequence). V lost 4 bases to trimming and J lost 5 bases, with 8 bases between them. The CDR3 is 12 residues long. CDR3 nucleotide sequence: TGTGCCAGCAGCTGGTCGGGGACTGAAGCTTTCTTT. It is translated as CASSWSGTEAFF.

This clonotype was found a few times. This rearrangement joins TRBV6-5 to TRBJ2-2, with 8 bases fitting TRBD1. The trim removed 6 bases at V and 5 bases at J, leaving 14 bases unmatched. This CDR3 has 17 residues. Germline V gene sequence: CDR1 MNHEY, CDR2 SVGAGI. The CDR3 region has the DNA TGTGCCAGCAGCAAACAACCTCCCCAGGGGGCGACCGGGGAGCTGTTTTTT. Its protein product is CASSKQPPQGATGELFF.

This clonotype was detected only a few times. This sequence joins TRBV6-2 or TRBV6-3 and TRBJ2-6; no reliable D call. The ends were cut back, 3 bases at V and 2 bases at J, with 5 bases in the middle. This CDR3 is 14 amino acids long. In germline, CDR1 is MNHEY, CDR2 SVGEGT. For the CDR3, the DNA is TGTGCCAGCAGTTATGGGGCTGGGGCCAACGTCCTGACTTTC. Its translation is CASSYGAGANVLTF.

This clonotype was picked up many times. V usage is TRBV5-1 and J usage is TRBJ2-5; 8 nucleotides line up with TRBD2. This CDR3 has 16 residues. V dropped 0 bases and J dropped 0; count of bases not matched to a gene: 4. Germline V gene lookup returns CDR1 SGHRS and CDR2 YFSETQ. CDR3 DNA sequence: TGCGCCAGCAGCTTGGGTGCTAGCGGGTACCAAGAGACCCAGTACTTC. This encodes CASSLGASGYQETQYF.